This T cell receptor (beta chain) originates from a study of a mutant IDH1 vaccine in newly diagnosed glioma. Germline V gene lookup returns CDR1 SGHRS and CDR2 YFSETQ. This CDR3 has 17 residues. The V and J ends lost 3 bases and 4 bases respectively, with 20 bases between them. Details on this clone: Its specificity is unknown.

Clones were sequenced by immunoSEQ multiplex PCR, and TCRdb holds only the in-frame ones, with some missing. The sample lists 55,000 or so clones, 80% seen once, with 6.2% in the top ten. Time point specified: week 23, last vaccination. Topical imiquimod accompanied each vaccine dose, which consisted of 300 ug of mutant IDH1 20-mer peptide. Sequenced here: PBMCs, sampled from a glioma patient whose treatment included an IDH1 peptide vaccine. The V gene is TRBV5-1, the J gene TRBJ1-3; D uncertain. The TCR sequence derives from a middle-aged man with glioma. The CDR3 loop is CASSSATERVSGNTIYF. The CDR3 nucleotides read TGCGCCAGCAGCTCCGCTACCGAGCGAGTCTCCGGAAACACCATATATTTT.